At least ten counts were recorded for the clone carrying this T cell receptor (beta chain). The target antigen is unknown. The data were taken from a study of T cells in Graves' hyperthyroidism and ophthalmopathy. Study conclusions and caveats: Blood also held most thyroid clonotypes expanded beyond 0.001. Ophthalmopathy and stable hyperthyroidism were separated by a 13 V-J model.

V lost 0 bases to trimming and J lost 2 bases, with 13 bases between them. Germline values: CDR1 MGHRA, CDR2 YSYEKL. The CDR3 extends over 16 amino acids. RNA transcripts yielded amplified TCR beta CDR3 regions. The HTBI set primed first-round TCR CDR3 RT-PCR. Each CDR3 protein gets one entry after TCRdb re-called the multiplex PCR reads with MiXCR. The table shows 450,000 to 700,000 distinct CDR3 sequences, with 40% to 55% occurring only once. Uncontrolled infection, other autoimmune disease, pregnancy or lactation barred patients from enrollment. The source material was peripheral blood or thyroid tissue (not recorded which). This clonotype was obtained from an adult woman with Graves' disease, either hyperthyroidism or ophthalmopathy (not recorded which). This sequence joins TRBV4-1 and TRBJ1-2; unclear D gene. The CDR3 DNA follows: TGCGCCAGCAGCCAAGAATGGGCAGGAACGAACTATGGCTACACCTTC. Translated, it gives CASSQEWAGTNYGYTF.